A selection of T cell receptor beta chains follows, all from one sample in a study of cytomegalovirus exposure and HLA in healthy donors. Assay: immunoSEQ multiplex PCR; the TCRdb copy retains only in-frame clones and omits some. The sample holds about 150,000 clones, around 77% seen once. The sample taken for sequencing was PBMCs. All receptors come from a man younger than 45 in good health and CMV-seronegative. The conserved cysteine and the conserved F or W are not part of the CDR3 here.

>TRBV13|11|TRBJ2-7
ASSPTPFYEQY
>TRBV4-2|14|TRBJ2-4
ASSNPPGQAKNIQY
>TRBV7-2|12|TRBJ1-5
ASSTGQGDQPQH
>TRBV5-1|13|TRBJ2-1
ASSPGLADNNEQF
>TRBV18|13|TRBJ1-4
ASSPVRQGAEKLF
>TRBV27|16|TRBJ2-1
ASSLRPPGLAGPNEQF
>TRBV5-6|10|TRBJ2-7
ASSSQGDEQY
>TRBV10-3|15|TRBJ2-2
AISDPLAGGRTGELF
>TRBV7-9|13|TRBJ1-1
ASSPRQNLNTEAF
>TRBV6-1|11|TRBJ1-1
ASSEYLNTEAF
>TRBV19|15|TRBJ2-3
ASSLIAGGPGTDTQY
>TRBV29-1|10|TRBJ2-7
SVVLATYEQY
>TRBV19|13|TRBJ2-3
ASCFSGGGTDTQY
>TRBV10-3|16|TRBJ2-1
AISESERESETYNEQF
>TRBV6-6|13|TRBJ2-2
ASSYVYSSAGELF
>TRBV2|12|TRBJ2-1
ARGGEGVYNEQF
>TRBV11-3|12|TRBJ1-4
ASSHRSGDEKLF
>TRBV5-8|13|TRBJ2-2
ASSSGMQRTGELF
>TRBV9|13|TRBJ2-3
ASSLSWAPRDTQY
>TRBV13|12|TRBJ1-1
ASSSDSMNTEAF
>TRBV6-5|10|TRBJ2-1
ASSVGYNEQF
>TRBV27|15|TRBJ2-2
ASSSVVWTSNTGELF
>TRBV6-1|11|TRBJ2-3
ASEREGPDTQY
>TRBV6-5|13|TRBJ2-1
ASSYSRHLYNEQF
>TRBV7-6|12|TRBJ2-7
ASSPGQSTYEQY
>TRBV5-1|13|TRBJ1-1
ASSLVPRGNTEAF
>TRBV2|10|.
ASGTNTYEQY
>TRBV9|13|TRBJ1-2
ASSEGQGWAYGYT
>TRBV10-3|13|TRBJ1-2
AIDDRGRRRGGYT
>TRBV6-5|12|TRBJ2-2
ASGSRPNTGELF
>TRBV7-8|11|TRBJ1-1
ASSSQGGVKAF
>TRBV19|12|TRBJ2-2
ASIRTSGAGELF
>TRBV9|13|TRBJ2-4
ASSAEGHPKNIQY
>TRBV7-2|11|TRBJ1-3
ASSFAAGNTIY
>TRBV28|19|TRBJ2-3
ASSPTNPTAAERERTDTQY
>TRBV29-1|13|TRBJ2-7
SVAYRGGPDAEQY
>TRBV10-3|11|TRBJ2-7
AISGTSGYEQY
>TRBV6-5|12|TRBJ1-2
ASSSGGTNYGYT
>TRBV7-8|13|TRBJ1-4
ASSLWDKTNEKLF
>TRBV7-9|13|TRBJ1-2
ASSLSIAGSNGYT